This T cell receptor (beta chain) was sequenced in a study of T cells and copy number aberrations in small-cell lung cancer (dated by TCRdb to about 2021). With respect to the entire study: To relate T cell metrics to mutations and copy number aberrations, the same tumor regions underwent both TCR repertoire sequencing and whole-exome sequencing. Tumor TCR data existed for roughly 18 patients, while over twelve patients had TCR data covering both tumor and normal tissue. Broad study findings and their caveats: Tumors had lower T-cell density, richness and clonality than adjacent lung tissue, but the difference in density was not significant. The study was limited by a small sample size because surgical resection is uncommon in small-cell lung cancer, and validation of the findings is required. All specimens consisted of formalin-fixed paraffin-embedded tissue, which is known to introduce sequencing artifacts.

CDR1 and CDR2 are drawn from the germline V gene: MDHEN, SYDVKM. V was cut back by 5 bases and J by 5 bases, leaving a gap of 10 bases between them. Taken from cysteine to phenylalanine, the CDR3 has 12 residues. The DNA shown is the 36-base CDR3, in frame from base 1. Donors were patients with limited-stage small-cell lung cancer who underwent surgical resection in Hangzhou, China, between about 2008 and 2021. Every donor underwent upfront surgery with no preoperative chemotherapy or radiotherapy, and no donor received immunotherapy either before or after surgery. Each of the roughly 20 patients in the sequenced cohort was a smoker or a heavy second-hand smoker. Adjacent normal lung was collected at least 2 cm from the tumor margin and was morphologically confirmed by two pathologists to be free of malignant cells. To characterize T cell repertoire heterogeneity, the study applied multi-region TCR-beta sequencing to resected limited-stage small-cell lung cancers and to tumor-adjacent lung tissue. The AllPrep DNA/RNA FFPE Kit (Qiagen) was used to extract genomic DNA from FFPE tissue.

The immunoSEQ hsTCRB Kit was used with multiplexed V- and J-gene primers to amplify TCR-beta CDR3 regions from genomic DNA. Unique DNA barcodes were added in a second PCR, and the samples were pooled together with a negative control and a positive control. Sequencing of the pooled TCR-beta libraries was performed on an Illumina MiSeq using a 150-cycle paired-end protocol. On the study's bioinformatics: Adaptive Biotechnologies processed the raw sequencing data into a report containing normalized, annotated TCR-beta repertoires. T-cell density was computed as TCR-beta templates normalized to usable DNA, which was estimated by amplifying housekeeping genes. Clonality was defined as 1 minus Pielou's evenness, while richness was a count of unique rearrangements. As stored in TCRdb, this immuneACCESS dataset retains in-frame rearrangements with V and J assigned. A fraction of the clones does not appear; measured against another copy, unresolved V genes explain less than half of the discrepancy, and the remainder lacks a known reason. That table supplies the V and J calls and clone size; D and trimming were determined from the DNA. This sample comprises roughly 2,200 clones, about 80% of them detected only once. The top ten clones comprise over 7.5% of the sample.

On this clone itself: Its antigen is not yet known. Base qualities are not provided; no much larger clone lies one nucleotide away.

The chain uses TRBV28 and TRBJ2-7, with no reliable assignment of the D segment. Sequencing input: normal tissue next to the tumor. The receptor was isolated from a woman aged 60 to 75 with small cell lung cancer. The DNA is as follows: TGTGCCAGCAGTCGACGGAGAGACGAGCAGTACTTC. This encodes CASSRRRDEQYF.